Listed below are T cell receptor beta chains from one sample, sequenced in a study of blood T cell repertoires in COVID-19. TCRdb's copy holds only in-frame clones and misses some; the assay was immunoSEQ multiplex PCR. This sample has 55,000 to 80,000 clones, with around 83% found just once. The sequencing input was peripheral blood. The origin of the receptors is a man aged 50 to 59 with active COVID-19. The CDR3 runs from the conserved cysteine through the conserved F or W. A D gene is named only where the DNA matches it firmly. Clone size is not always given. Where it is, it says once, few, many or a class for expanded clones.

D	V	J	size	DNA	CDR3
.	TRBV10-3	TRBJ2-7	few	TGTGCCATCAGTGACCCTAACAGGGTCGAGCAGTACTTC	CAISDPNRVEQYF
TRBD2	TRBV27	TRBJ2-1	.	TGTGCCAGCTCCCCCGGCGGGGGGTCTAGGTTGCAGTTCTTC	CASSPGGGSRLQFF
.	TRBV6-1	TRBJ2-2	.	TGTGCCAGCAGTGGGTCCCCGTACGTGGGTAGCGCCGGGGAGCTGTTTTTT	CASSGSPYVGSAGELFF
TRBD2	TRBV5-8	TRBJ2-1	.	TGTGCCAGCAGCGGACGACTAGCACAGAGCTCCTACAATGAGCAGTTCTTC	CASSGRLAQSSYNEQFF
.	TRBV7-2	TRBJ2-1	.	TGTGCCAGCAGCTTTCTTAGCGGTTCCTACAATGAGCAGTTCTTC	CASSFLSGSYNEQFF
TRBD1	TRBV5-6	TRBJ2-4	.	TGTGCCAGCAGCTTGGACAGGGGGTCCAAAAACATTCAGTACTTC	CASSLDRGSKNIQYF
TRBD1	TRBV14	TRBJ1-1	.	TGTGCCAGCAGCCAAGGGACAGGAATGAACACTGAAGCTTTCTTT	CASSQGTGMNTEAFF
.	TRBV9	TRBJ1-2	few	TGTGCCAGCAGCCCATCGCCAGGGGTGAAGGGTGGATATGGCTACACCTTC	CASSPSPGVKGGYGYTF
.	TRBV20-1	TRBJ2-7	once	TGCAGTGCTACCCGGGGGAGGAAGCAGTACTTC	CSATRGRKQYF
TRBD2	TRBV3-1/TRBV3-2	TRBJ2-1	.	TGTGCCAGCAGCCGGTTACTAGCGCTCTCCTACAATGAGCAGTTCTTC	CASSRLLALSYNEQFF
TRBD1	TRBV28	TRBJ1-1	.	TGTGCCAGCAGAAGGGACAGGCCTATGAACACTGAAGCTTTCTTT	CASRRDRPMNTEAFF
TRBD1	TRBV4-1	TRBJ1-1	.	TGCGCCAGCAGCCAAGGCCGGATCCGGGACAGGGATCCGAACACTGAAGCTTTCTTT	CASSQGRIRDRDPNTEAFF
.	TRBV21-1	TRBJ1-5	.	TGTGCCAGCAGCAAAGCGCGGGGTCAGCCCCAGCATTTT	CASSKARGQPQHF
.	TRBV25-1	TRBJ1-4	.	TGTGCCAGCAGTGAAGTTGGCCGGAGTAATGAAAAACTGTTTTTT	CASSEVGRSNEKLFF
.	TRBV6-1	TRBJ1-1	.	TGTGCCAGCAGTGAATTCCCTACTGAAGCTTTCTTT	CASSEFPTEAFF
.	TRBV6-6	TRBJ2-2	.	TGTGCCAGCAGTAATAGGGAGACCGGGGAGCTGTTTTTT	CASSNRETGELFF
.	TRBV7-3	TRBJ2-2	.	TGTGCCAGCAGCTTAAACAGCCCAGATCCGAACACCGGGGAGCTGTTTTTT	CASSLNSPDPNTGELFF
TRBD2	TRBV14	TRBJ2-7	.	TGTGCCAGCAGCCGAGGGGGACTAGCGGGGCTCGAGCAGTACTTC	CASSRGGLAGLEQYF
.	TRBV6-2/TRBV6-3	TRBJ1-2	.	TGTGCCAGCAGTTCACAGGGTTATGGCTACACCTTC	CASSSQGYGYTF
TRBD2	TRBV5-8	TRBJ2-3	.	TGTGCCTTCAGACTAGCGGGAGGGCCTAAAGATACGCAGTATTTT	CAFRLAGGPKDTQYF
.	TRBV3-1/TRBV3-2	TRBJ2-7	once	TGTGCCAGCAGCCATCGACAGGTTCACTCCTACGAGCAGTACTTC	CASSHRQVHSYEQYF
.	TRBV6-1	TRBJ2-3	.	TGTGCCAGCAGTGACCCCCTCACAGATACGCAGTATTTT	CASSDPLTDTQYF
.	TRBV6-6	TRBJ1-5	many	TGTGCCAGCAGTCTTCAGACGGACGGAGGCGGCAATCAGCCCCAGCATTTT	CASSLQTDGGGNQPQHF
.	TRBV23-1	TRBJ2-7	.	TGCGCCAGCAGTCAATCAACAGGGTCGTACGAGCAGTACTTC	CASSQSTGSYEQYF
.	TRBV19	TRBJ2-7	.	TGTGCCAGTAGTATCCAGGAGGCCAGCTCCTACGAGCAGTACTTC	CASSIQEASSYEQYF
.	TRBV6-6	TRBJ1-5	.	TGTGCCAGCAGTTACTATTCGAGCAATCAGCCCCAGCATTTT	CASSYYSSNQPQHF
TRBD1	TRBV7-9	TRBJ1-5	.	TGTGCCAGCAGCGCCACAGGGGGCTTTGGCAATCAGCCCCAGCATTTT	CASSATGGFGNQPQHF
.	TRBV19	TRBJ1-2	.	TGTGCCAGTAGTATAGATCGGGCAGGGGATGGCTACACCTTC	CASSIDRAGDGYTF
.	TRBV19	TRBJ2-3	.	TGTGCCAGTAGTATTCTACAGGGAGGGGCAGATACGCAGTATTTT	CASSILQGGADTQYF
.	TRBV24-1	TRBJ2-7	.	TGTGCCTCCCGACAGCCTAACCCCTACGAGCAGTACTTC	CASRQPNPYEQYF
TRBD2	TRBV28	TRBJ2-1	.	TGTGCCAGCAGCCGGCCTCTGGGACTAGACAATGAGCAGTTCTTC	CASSRPLGLDNEQFF
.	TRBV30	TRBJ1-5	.	TGTGCCTGGAAAGAGGCAGGGGATCCAGGTCAGCCCCAGCATTTT	CAWKEAGDPGQPQHF
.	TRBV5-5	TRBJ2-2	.	TGTGCCAGCAGCCGCGGACAGAATGCCGGGGAGCTGTTTTTT	CASSRGQNAGELFF